The clone carrying this T cell receptor (beta chain) was counted ten times or more. This specimen comes from a study of Graves' ophthalmopathy and Graves' hyperthyroidism. Germline values: CDR1 SGDLS, CDR2 YYNGEE. V was pared by 5 bases and J by 4 bases, with 15 bases between. The CDR3 sequence is 15 residues long. Amplified material comprised TCR beta CDR3 regions derived from RNA transcripts. HTBI primers primed a first-round RT-PCR, and a second-round multiplex PCR followed. Via MiXCR, TCRdb re-called the multiplex PCR reads, giving one row per CDR3 protein. Of roughly 1.1 million distinct CDR3 sequences listed, approximately 35% were seen once; the top ten hold 8.5% to 14%.

The receptor's source is an adult man with Graves' hyperthyroidism. The V call is TRBV9, the J call TRBJ1-4, with a tentative D call TRBD1 (6 bases). The sample was peripheral blood or thyroid tissue (not recorded which). CDR3 coding DNA: TGTGCCAGCAGTGAAGGACAGCGTGGTAATGAAAAACTGTTTTTT. The encoded protein is CASSEGQRGNEKLFF.